A single sample gave rise to the 3 T cell receptor beta chains below, sequenced in a study of PD-L1 blockade in urothelial cancer. Documented time point: peripheral blood 6 weeks after treatment start. Assay: immunoSEQ multiplex PCR; the TCRdb copy retains only in-frame clones and omits some. This repertoire shows around 120,000 clones, around 89% found once; its top ten account for 1.5% to 2%. Sequencing used PBMCs, obtained around atezolizumab (anti-PD-L1) treatment. The receptor set was obtained from a man in his 60s with urothelial cancer.

This clone was seen just once. The chain recombines TRBV10-1 with TRBJ2-7; weak D call: TRBD1 (6 bases). V was cut by 0 bases and J by 7 bases, with 7 bases left in between. The CDR3 runs to 12 residues. The germline CDR1 and CDR2 sequences are WNHNN and SYGVQD (reference sequence). CDR3 protein: CASSESRGEQYF. DNA of the CDR3: TGCGCCAGCAGTGAGTCAAGGGGGGAGCAGTACTTC.

The genes are TRBV28 and TRBJ1-2; possible D gene TRBD1, 5 bases. The germline V gene has CDR1 MDHEN and CDR2 SYDVKM. V was clipped by 3 bases and J by 8 bases, with 10 bases between them. The CDR3 loop spans 12 amino acids. CDR3 nucleotides: TGTGCCAGCAGTTTGGGGGGGGTGGGCTACACCTTC. This gives the protein CASSLGGVGYTF.

The rearrangement joins TRBV7-3 to TRBJ2-5; 8 nucleotides align to TRBD2. Germline assignment: CDR1 SGHTA and CDR2 FQGTGA. The CDR3 contains 15 residues. Trimming took 4 bases from V and 5 from J; bases not matched to a gene: 9. The CDR3 region has the DNA TGTGCCAGCAGCTCGTACGGGGGGGCACAGGAGACCCAGTACTTC. Translating gives CASSSYGGAQETQYF.